Listed here are 27 T cell receptor beta chains from one sample, sequenced in a study of monozygotic twins with inflammatory bowel disease. TCRdb reprocessed the 5' RACE reads and reports one entry per CDR3 protein, with no DNA. The repertoire table contains some 83,000 distinct CDR3 sequences. The sequenced sample was blood. These receptors originate from a human donor with ulcerative colitis or Crohn's disease, or a healthy co-twin of an affected twin (not recorded which).

The CDR3 loop reads CSVNRGVYGYTF. This chain connects TRBV29-1 to TRBJ1-2; TCRdb's D call of TRBD1 is untestable without DNA. The CDR3 is 12 residues long. CDR1 and CDR2 from the germline V gene are SQVTM and ANQGSEA.

The CDR3 is CASSPQGDRNYGYTF. V gene TRBV5-1 combines with J gene TRBJ1-2; TCRdb gives TRBD1 as the D gene, but with no DNA this cannot be confirmed. CDR3 length equals 15 residues. Looked up from germline, CDR1 is SGHRS and CDR2 is YFSETQ. Full variable domain (missing parts from reference TRBV5-1 and TRBJ1-2): KAGVTQTPRYLIKTRGQQVTLSCSPISGHRSVSWYQQTPGQGLQFLFEYFSETQRNKGNFPGRFSGRQFSNSRSEMNVSTLELGDSALYLCASSPQGDRNYGYTFGSGTRLTVV.

The CDR3 loop is CSVDMNTEAFF. The J gene is TRBJ1-1, the V gene TRBV29-1. The CDR3 runs to 11 residues. The V gene's germline CDR1 is SQVTM and CDR2 ANQGSEA.

The rearrangement joins TRBV4-1 to TRBJ1-1; TCRdb picks TRBD1, but there is no DNA to check that call. Germline assignment: CDR1 MGHRA and CDR2 YSYEKL. The CDR3 contains 16 residues. This chain's CDR3 is CASSQVRARGSTEAFF.

J is TRBJ1-5 and V is TRBV5-1. CDR1 and CDR2 from the germline V gene are SGHRS and YFSETQ. There are 17 residues in the CDR3. The CDR3 sequence: CASSPGGNLYSNQPQHF.

The rearrangement joins TRBV10-3 to TRBJ1-2. This CDR3 comprises 14 residues. Germline loops: CDR1 ENHRY, CDR2 SYGVKD. This CDR3 is CAISVAPPEYGYTF.

The chain recombines TRBV11-2 with TRBJ2-7; TCRdb's D gene call, TRBD2, goes unchecked for lack of DNA. CDR1 and CDR2 from the germline V gene are SGHAT and FQNNGV. The CDR3 is 16 amino acids. The CDR3 here is CASSPHSGLAGNEQYF. Combining the CDR3 with reference TRBV11-2 and TRBJ2-7 gives the whole variable domain EAGVAQSPRYKIIEKRQSVAFWCNPISGHATLYWYQQILGQGPKLLIQFQNNGVVDDSQLPKDRFSAERLKGVDSTLKIQPAKLEDSAVYLCASSPHSGLAGNEQYFGPGTRLTVT.

The rearrangement links TRBV19 to TRBJ2-1; TCRdb picks TRBD1, but there is no DNA to check that call. The CDR3 totals 14 residues. Per the germline V gene, CDR1 is LNHDA and CDR2 is SQIVND (reference sequence). The CDR3 protein is CASNGGESYNEQFF.

V usage is TRBV28 and J usage is TRBJ1-1; the TCRdb D gene call, TRBD1, has no DNA to confirm it. The CDR3 extends over 15 amino acids. Germline assignment: CDR1 MDHEN and CDR2 SYDVKM. CDR3 loop: CASSHRQGGYTEAFF.

This rearrangement joins TRBV11-2 to TRBJ1-2; TCRdb's D call of TRBD1 is untestable without DNA. Germline values: CDR1 SGHAT, CDR2 FQNNGV. This CDR3 region has 15 residues. The CDR3 reads CASSLGQGIGYGYTF.

The CDR3 region is CASSDMRVGTGELFF. This rearrangement joins TRBV12-3 or TRBV12-4 to TRBJ2-2; there is no DNA to check the TCRdb D call of TRBD2. The CDR3 consists of 15 residues.

The V call is TRBV7-2, the J call TRBJ2-3; checking the TCRdb D call of TRBD2 is not possible without DNA. In germline, CDR1 is SGHTA, CDR2 FQGNSA. The CDR3 is 15 residues long. The chain's CDR3 is CASSLSSGGADTQYF. Full variable domain (outside the CDR3, taken from reference TRBV7-2 and TRBJ2-3): GAGVSQSPSNKVTEKGKDVELRCDPISGHTALYWYRQSLGQGLEFLIYFQGNSAPDKSGLPSDRFSAERTGGSVSTLTIQRTQQEDSAVYLCASSLSSGGADTQYFGPGTRLTVL.

This chain joins TRBV12-3 or TRBV12-4 and TRBJ2-3; the D call of TRBD1 rests on TCRdb alone, since no DNA is present to check it. This CDR3 contains 16 residues. Here the CDR3 reads CASSLGFLPLTDTQYF.

The V and J genes are TRBV12-3 or TRBV12-4 and TRBJ2-1; TCRdb designates TRBD2, a call that cannot be tested without DNA. The CDR3 has 14 residues. Here the CDR3 reads CASNRLAISNEQFF.

The CDR3 region is CASSSTGGVDTEAFF. The rearrangement uses TRBV5-4 and TRBJ1-1; the TCRdb call, TRBD1, lacks DNA for checking. The CDR3 length is 15 residues. Germline-derived CDR1 and CDR2 are SGHNT and YYREEE (reference sequence).

The chain links TRBV20-1 to TRBJ2-7; the D call from TCRdb, TRBD2, cannot be confirmed without DNA. CDR1 DFQATT and CDR2 SNEGSKA come from the germline V gene (reference sequence). The CDR3 has 15 amino acids. CDR3 amino acids: CSARAYGTRGYEQYF.

J is TRBJ2-1 and V is TRBV5-1; TCRdb's D call, TRBD2, is unchecked because there is no DNA. This CDR3 is 15 amino acids long. Germline CDR1 SGHRS, CDR2 YFSETQ. The CDR3 protein is CASSSSGGAYNEQFF.

This chain joins TRBV20-1 and TRBJ2-7; checking the TCRdb D call of TRBD1 is not possible without DNA. Germline values: CDR1 DFQATT, CDR2 SNEGSKA (reference sequence). This CDR3 has 12 amino acids. The CDR3 sequence: CSAAPGFYEQYF.

This rearrangement joins TRBV7-6 to TRBJ2-3; the TRBD1 assignment by TCRdb is unverifiable without DNA. This CDR3 has 16 residues. The germline V gene encodes CDR1 SGHVS and CDR2 FNYEAQ. CDR3 protein: CASSPGTGTSTDTQYF.

The chain has TRBV2 and TRBJ2-7; TCRdb proposes TRBD2, but this gene call is untestable without DNA. The germline CDR1 and CDR2 sequences are SNHLY and FYNNEI. The CDR3 is made up of 14 amino acids. The CDR3 loop is CASRLAGQSYEQYF.

The V call is TRBV15, the J call TRBJ1-2; absent DNA, TCRdb's TRBD1 call cannot be checked. Germline CDR1 is LNHNV and CDR2 is YYDKDF (reference sequence). This CDR3 spans 13 amino acids. The CDR3 sequence is CATSRDGTYGYTF.

The rearrangement uses TRBV27 and TRBJ2-4. The CDR3 has 14 residues. Germline CDR1 is MNHEY and CDR2 is SMNVEV (reference sequence). The chain's CDR3 is CASSEIPAKNIQYF.

The CDR3 spells CASSYSTRGWGTEAFF. The rearrangement uses TRBV6-5 and TRBJ1-1; the TCRdb call, TRBD1, lacks DNA for checking. The germline V gene has CDR1 MNHEY and CDR2 SVGAGI. The CDR3 has 16 residues.

The chain couples TRBV14 to TRBJ2-2; TCRdb names TRBD1, which stays unverified in the absence of DNA. The CDR3 has 14 amino acids. Germline values: CDR1 SGHDN, CDR2 FVKESK. The CDR3 protein is CASSHRGRTGELFF.

The V gene is TRBV12-3 or TRBV12-4, the J gene TRBJ2-6. This CDR3 comprises 15 residues. The CDR3: CASSSPGSGANVLTF.

The V call is TRBV19, the J call TRBJ1-2; the TCRdb call, TRBD1, lacks DNA for checking. Germline loops: CDR1 LNHDA, CDR2 SQIVND (reference sequence). The CDR3 extends over 15 amino acids. CDR3 sequence: CASSPTPGTNYGYTF.

The V call is TRBV6-5, the J call TRBJ1-1; the D call of TRBD1 rests on TCRdb alone, since no DNA is present to check it. Germline assignment: CDR1 MNHEY and CDR2 SVGAGI. The CDR3 has 14 amino acids. This CDR3 is CASSYRGGGTEAFF.